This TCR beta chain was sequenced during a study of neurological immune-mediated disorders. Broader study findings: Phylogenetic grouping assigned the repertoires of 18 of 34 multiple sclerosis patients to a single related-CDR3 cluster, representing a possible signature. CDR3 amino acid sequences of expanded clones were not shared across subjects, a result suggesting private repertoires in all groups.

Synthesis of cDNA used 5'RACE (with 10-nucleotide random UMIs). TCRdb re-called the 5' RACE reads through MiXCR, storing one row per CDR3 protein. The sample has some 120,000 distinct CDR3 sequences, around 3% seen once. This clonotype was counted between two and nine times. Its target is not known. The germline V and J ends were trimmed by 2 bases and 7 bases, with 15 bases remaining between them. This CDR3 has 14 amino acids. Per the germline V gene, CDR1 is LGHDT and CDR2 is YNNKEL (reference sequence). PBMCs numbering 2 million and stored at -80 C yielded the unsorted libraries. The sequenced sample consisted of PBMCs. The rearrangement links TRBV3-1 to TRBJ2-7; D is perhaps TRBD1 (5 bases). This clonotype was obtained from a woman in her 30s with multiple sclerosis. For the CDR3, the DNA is TGTGCCAGCAGCCAAAACAGGTTGTCAAGGGAGCAGTACTTC. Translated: CASSQNRLSREQYF.